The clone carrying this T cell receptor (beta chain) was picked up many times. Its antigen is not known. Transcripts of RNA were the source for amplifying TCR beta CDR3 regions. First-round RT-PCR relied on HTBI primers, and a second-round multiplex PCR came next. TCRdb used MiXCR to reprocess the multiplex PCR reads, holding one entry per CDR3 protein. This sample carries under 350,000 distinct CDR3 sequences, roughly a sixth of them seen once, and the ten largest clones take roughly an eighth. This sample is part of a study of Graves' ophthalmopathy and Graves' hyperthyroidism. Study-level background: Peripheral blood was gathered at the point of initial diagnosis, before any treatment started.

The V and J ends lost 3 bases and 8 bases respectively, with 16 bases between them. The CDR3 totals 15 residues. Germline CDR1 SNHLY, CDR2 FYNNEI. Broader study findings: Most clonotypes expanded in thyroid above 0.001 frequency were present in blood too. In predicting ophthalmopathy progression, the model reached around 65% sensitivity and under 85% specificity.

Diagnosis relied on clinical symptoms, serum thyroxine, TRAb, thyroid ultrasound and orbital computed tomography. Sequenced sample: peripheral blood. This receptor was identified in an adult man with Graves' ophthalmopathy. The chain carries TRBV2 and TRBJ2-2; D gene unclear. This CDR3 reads CASSDSRQPYGELFF. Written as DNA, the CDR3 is TGTGCCAGCAGTGACTCCAGGCAGCCTTATGGGGAGCTGTTTTTT.